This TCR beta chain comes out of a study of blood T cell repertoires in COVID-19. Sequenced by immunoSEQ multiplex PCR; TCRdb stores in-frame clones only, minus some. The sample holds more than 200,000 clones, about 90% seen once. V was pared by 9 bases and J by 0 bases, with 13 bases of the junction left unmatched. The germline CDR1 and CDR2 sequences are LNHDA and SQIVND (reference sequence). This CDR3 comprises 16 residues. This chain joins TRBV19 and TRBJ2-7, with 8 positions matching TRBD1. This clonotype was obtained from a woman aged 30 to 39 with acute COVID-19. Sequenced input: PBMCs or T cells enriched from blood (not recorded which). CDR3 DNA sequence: TGTGCCAGCCCCTTCCGGGGACAGGCGGACTCCTACGAGCAGTACTTC. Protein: CASPFRGQADSYEQYF. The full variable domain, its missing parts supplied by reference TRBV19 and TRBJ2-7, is DGGITQSPKYLFRKEGQNVTLSCEQNLNHDAMYWYRQDPGQGLRLIYYSQIVNDFQKGDIAEGYSVSREKKESFPLTVTSAQKNPTAFYLCASPFRGQADSYEQYFGPGTRLTVT.